These T cell receptor beta chains were read from a single sample in a study of T cells after yellow fever vaccination. MiXCR was run by TCRdb on the 5' RACE reads, yielding one entry per CDR3 protein. There are a few hundred thousand distinct CDR3 sequences in the sample; around 21% occur only once, and roughly an eighth lies in the top ten. The source material was PBMCs, sampled 15 days after the yellow fever booster vaccination. The origin of the receptors is a man younger than 45 who received the YFV17D yellow fever vaccine. Each CDR3 is given without its conserved first and last residue.

J,V,CDR3
TRBJ1-6,TRBV28,ASSANSPLH
TRBJ2-2,TRBV19,ASSPDREGSTELF
TRBJ2-6,TRBV28,ASSAPGTGANVLT
TRBJ2-4,TRBV5-1,ASSTRQGALNIQY
TRBJ2-4,TRBV3-1,ASSQDPGLAKDIQY
TRBJ2-7,TRBV28,ASSFPAYELY
TRBJ2-3,TRBV7-9,ASSLKTGAGDTQY
TRBJ2-1,TRBV7-2,ASSKRTAYNEQF
TRBJ1-5,TRBV20-1,SARGGQYNQPQH
TRBJ2-3,TRBV20-1,SAPEADTQY
TRBJ2-1,TRBV7-6,ASSVGTDSSYNEQF
TRBJ2-7,TRBV11-2,ASSLGAGTRSYEQY
TRBJ2-5,TRBV20-1,SARDWRLAYQETQY
TRBJ2-5,TRBV20-1,SARGPTGWGTQY
TRBJ2-7,TRBV27,ASSFAVGYEQY
TRBJ2-7,TRBV6-1,ASSQGNALGEQY
TRBJ2-5,TRBV6-2/TRBV6-3,ASRLAGVETQY
TRBJ1-5,TRBV6-1,ASSPPLGQRNQPQH
TRBJ2-5,TRBV7-9,ASSYSGRALETQY
TRBJ2-2,TRBV5-1,ASSSTGQPNTGELF
TRBJ2-5,TRBV18,ASSPATGPGETQY
TRBJ2-2,TRBV12-3/TRBV12-4,ASSFIAGDMAGELF
TRBJ1-6,TRBV19,ATQDRPLLSPLH
TRBJ2-1,TRBV4-1,ASSQVSSSQPEQF
TRBJ2-4,TRBV6-6,ASSYSLANIQY
TRBJ2-7,TRBV7-2,ASTLLGTYEQY
TRBJ2-7,TRBV10-1,ASSMGRFSYEQY
TRBJ1-6,TRBV16,ASSPAGSLNSPLH
TRBJ2-2,TRBV5-1,ASTGSGELF
TRBJ2-2,TRBV18,ASSPGNGELF
TRBJ2-3,TRBV10-3,AISESTPDTQY
TRBJ2-7,TRBV3-1,ASSSARTATGRGEQY
TRBJ2-3,TRBV12-3/TRBV12-4,ASSLSERLEDTQY
TRBJ2-2,TRBV2,ASSSRQAQGGELF
TRBJ2-6,TRBV15,ATSRVRASGSISGANVLT